Each of the 13 T cell receptor beta chains below was sequenced from the same sample in a study of control samples from healthy donors and cancer patients. Data came from immunoSEQ multiplex PCR; TCRdb stores just in-frame clones and leaves some out. Among more than 140,000 clones listed, 85% to 95% were seen once. Sequencing was performed on blood. These receptors all come from a man aged 35 to 55 in good health.

The chain employs TRBV20-1 and TRBJ2-3; D unresolved. The CDR3 length is 11 residues. Between the trimmed V and J ends, which lost 3 bases and 4 bases, there was a span of 5 bases. Germline V lookup: CDR1 DFQATT, CDR2 SNEGSKA (reference sequence). CDR3 region: CSASEADTQYF. DNA of the CDR3: TGCAGTGCTAGTGAGGCAGATACGCAGTATTTT.

The chain recombines TRBV9 with TRBJ2-2; 8 nucleotides agree with TRBD1. Germline V gene data show CDR1 as SGDLS and CDR2 as YYNGEE. This CDR3 spans 14 amino acids. V shed 10 bases and J 2 bases; nucleotides not matched to a gene: 7. The CDR3 nucleotides read TGTGCCTCCGGGGACAGGCCAAACACCGGGGAGCTGTTTTTT. Translated: CASGDRPNTGELFF.

This clone turned up a few times. The chain combines TRBV11-2 with TRBJ1-2; D perhaps matches TRBD1 (6 bases). The germline gives CDR1 SGHAT, CDR2 FQNNGV. Trimming left V 1 base short and J 4 bases short, with 16 bases between. The CDR3 spans 16 residues. CDR3 sequence: CASSLGPRQGLYGYTF. The CDR3 DNA reads TGTGCCAGCAGCTTAGGCCCGAGGCAGGGGCTCTATGGCTACACCTTC.

V usage is TRBV4-3 and J usage is TRBJ1-6; tentative D call: TRBD1 (6 bases). Per the germline V gene, CDR1 is LGHNA and CDR2 is YSLEER. The V and J ends lost 1 base and 5 bases respectively, with 6 bases between them. The CDR3 length is 14 residues. CDR3 in DNA: TGCGCCAGCAGCCAAGGGACAGATAATTCACCCCTCCACTTT. This encodes CASSQGTDNSPLHF.

This chain joins TRBV24-1 and TRBJ1-1; D is uncertain. CDR3 length: 14 residues. Per the germline V gene, CDR1 is KGHDR and CDR2 is SFDVKD. V was trimmed by 6 bases and J by 1 base, leaving 11 bases between them. CDR3 coding DNA: TGTGCCACCAGTTTTATAGGAGGGAACACTGAAGCTTTCTTT. Encoded protein: CATSFIGGNTEAFF.

This chain connects TRBV11-2 to TRBJ2-7; maybe TRBD1 (6 bases). The V end lost 3 bases, the J end lost 3 bases, and 15 bases lay between the germline ends. Germline V gives CDR1 SGHAT, CDR2 FQNNGV. CDR3 length: 15 residues. CDR3 protein: CASSLSQDRIYEQYF. CDR3 sequence (DNA): TGTGCCAGCAGCTTGTCCCAGGACAGAATCTACGAGCAGTACTTC.

The chain has TRBV28 and TRBJ2-2, with TRBD2 identical over 15 bases. CDR1 and CDR2 from the germline V gene are MDHEN and SYDVKM. V lost 6 bases and J lost 6; bases outside the gene matches: 14. CDR3 size: 19 residues. The CDR3 coding sequence is TGTGCCAGCAGCCTGTCCCCCGGACTAGCGGGAGGGCGGCCCGGGGAGCTGTTTTTT. Translated: CASSLSPGLAGGRPGELFF. The full variable domain, in which reference TRBV28 and TRBJ2-2 provide the parts outside the CDR3, is DVKVTQSSRYLVKRTGEKVFLECVQDMDHENMFWYRQDPGLGLRLIYFSYDVKMKEKGDIPEGYSVSREKKERFSLILESASTNQTSMYLCASSLSPGLAGGRPGELFFGEGSRLTVL.

The gene calls are TRBV7-3 and TRBJ1-3; 12 bases are a match to TRBD1. The V gene end was trimmed by 5 bases and the J gene end by 0 bases; junction bases not matched to a gene: 14. Germline loops: CDR1 SGHTA, CDR2 FQGTGA. The length of the CDR3 is 20 residues. DNA for the CDR3: TGTGCCAGCAGCGAAACCCGGGACAGGGGGCGATTAGGCTCTGGAAACACCATATATTTT. Residues: CASSETRDRGRLGSGNTIYF.

This clone was counted once. The chain links TRBV6-2 or TRBV6-3 to TRBJ1-1, with 7 bases identical to TRBD1. The germline CDR1 and CDR2 sequences are MNHEY and SVGEGT. The CDR3 has 19 residues. With 0 bases clipped from V and 1 base from J, the junction kept 14 bases outside the gene matches. CDR3 nucleotides: TGTGCCAGCAGTTACTCCCCTTCCGGGACAGTCATAAAGAACACTGAAGCTTTCTTT. This codes for CASSYSPSGTVIKNTEAFF.

The rearrangement joins TRBV9 to TRBJ2-2; possibly TRBD1 for D (5 bases). Per germline, CDR1 SGDLS and CDR2 YYNGEE. Trimming took off 6 bases at V and 1 base at J, with 13 bases between the two ends. The CDR3 has 15 residues. CDR3 nucleotide sequence: TGTGCCAGCACCCTCAAAGGGGTGAACACCGGGGAGCTGTTTTTT. Its protein product is CASTLKGVNTGELFF. Drawing the rest from reference TRBV9 and TRBJ2-2, the complete variable domain is DSGVTQTPKHLITATGQRVTLRCSPRSGDLSVYWYQQSLDQGLQFLIQYYNGEERAKGNILERFSAQQFPDLHSELNLSSLELGDSALYFCASTLKGVNTGELFFGEGSRLTVL.

The gene calls are TRBV28 and TRBJ1-1; D gene uncertain. CDR1 and CDR2 from the germline V gene are MDHEN and SYDVKM. The CDR3 has 12 amino acids. Trimming pared 7 bases from V and 4 bases from J, leaving 10 bases between. In nucleotides, the CDR3 is TGTGCCAGCAACCCTGCGGGCACTGAAGCTTTCTTT. This translates into CASNPAGTEAFF.

The V and J genes are TRBV28 and TRBJ2-1; 12 positions match TRBD2. Per germline, CDR1 MDHEN and CDR2 SYDVKM. V shed 5 bases, J shed 7 bases, and the junction held 9 bases outside the gene matches. The CDR3 extends over 16 amino acids. The CDR3 region is CASSRLAGAIRNEQFF. The CDR3 DNA is TGTGCCAGCAGTCGACTAGCGGGAGCCATCCGGAATGAGCAGTTCTTC.

In DNA, the CDR3 is TGTGCCAGCAGTTTATCTAGGGGGCGGAATGAGCAGTTCTTC. Translating it yields CASSLSRGRNEQFF. The chain uses TRBV27 and TRBJ2-1; 7 positions agree with TRBD1. In germline, CDR1 is MNHEY, CDR2 SMNVEV (reference sequence). V shed 0 bases and J 7 bases; nucleotides not matched to a gene: 3. The CDR3 is made up of 14 amino acids.